Given below is one T cell receptor beta chain in context. Antigen unknown. This entry is derived from a study of blood T cells in healthy people across ages. The CDR3 runs 13 residues. From germline, CDR1 is MDHEN and CDR2 SYDVKM. Deletions cut 6 bases from V and 8 bases from J, with 14 bases between. Combining a sample-barcoded 5' primer with a J-beta primer mix, a second PCR ran for 7 to 11 cycles. TCRdb analysed the 5' RACE reads with MiXCR anew, one entry per CDR3 protein. The table lists fewer than 2,000,000 distinct CDR3 sequences, about two fifths of them singletons. Study results and caveats: Samples with more naive T cells showed higher observed beta diversity.

The chain joins TRBV28 to TRBJ2-1, with D maybe TRBD2 (6 bases). Sample: blood. The sequence derives from a human donor in good health. The CDR3 coding sequence is TGTGCCAGCAGAGAGGGACTCCGAGATGAGCAGTTCTTC. Translation: CASREGLRDEQFF.